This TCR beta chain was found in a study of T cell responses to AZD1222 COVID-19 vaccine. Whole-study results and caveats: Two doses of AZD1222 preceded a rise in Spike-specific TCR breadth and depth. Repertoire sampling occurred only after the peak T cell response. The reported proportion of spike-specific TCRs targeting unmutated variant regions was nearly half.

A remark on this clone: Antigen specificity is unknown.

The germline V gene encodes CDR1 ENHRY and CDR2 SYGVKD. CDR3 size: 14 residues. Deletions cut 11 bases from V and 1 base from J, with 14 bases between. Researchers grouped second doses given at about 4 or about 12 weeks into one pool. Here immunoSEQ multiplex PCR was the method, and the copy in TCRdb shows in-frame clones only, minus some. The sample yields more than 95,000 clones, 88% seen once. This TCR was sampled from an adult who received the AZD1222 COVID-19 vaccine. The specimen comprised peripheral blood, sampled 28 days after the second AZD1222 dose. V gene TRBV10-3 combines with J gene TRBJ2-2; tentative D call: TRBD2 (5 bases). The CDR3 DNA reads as TGTGCCCTATCGAGGGCAGGGAACACCGGGGAGCTGTTTTTT. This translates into CALSRAGNTGELFF.